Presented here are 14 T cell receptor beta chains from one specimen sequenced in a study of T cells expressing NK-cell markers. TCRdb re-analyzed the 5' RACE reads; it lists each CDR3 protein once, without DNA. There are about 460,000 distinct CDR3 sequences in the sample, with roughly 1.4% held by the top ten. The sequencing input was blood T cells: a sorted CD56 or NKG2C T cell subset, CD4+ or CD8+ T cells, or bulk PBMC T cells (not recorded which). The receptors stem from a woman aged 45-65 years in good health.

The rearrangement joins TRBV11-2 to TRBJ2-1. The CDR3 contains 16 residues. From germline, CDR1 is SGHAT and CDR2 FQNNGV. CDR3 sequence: CASSLVFGSSYNEQFF.

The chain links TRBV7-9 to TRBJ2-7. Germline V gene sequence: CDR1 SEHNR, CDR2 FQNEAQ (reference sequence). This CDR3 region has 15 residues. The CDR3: CASSLSQTGSYEQYF.

The CDR3 sequence is CASSFRLAWNEQFF. The chain uses TRBV12-3 or TRBV12-4 and TRBJ2-1. The length of the CDR3 is 14 residues.

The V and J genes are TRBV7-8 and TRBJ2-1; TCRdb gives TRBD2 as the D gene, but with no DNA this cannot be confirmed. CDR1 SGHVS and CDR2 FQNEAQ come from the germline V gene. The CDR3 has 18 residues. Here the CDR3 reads CASSVGLAGTRGTDEQFF.

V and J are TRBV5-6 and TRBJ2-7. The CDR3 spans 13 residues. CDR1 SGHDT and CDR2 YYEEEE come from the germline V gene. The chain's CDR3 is CASSREGPYEQYF. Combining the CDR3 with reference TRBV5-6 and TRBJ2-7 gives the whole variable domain DAGVTQSPTHLIKTRGQQVTLRCSPKSGHDTVSWYQQALGQGPQFIFQYYEEEERQRGNFPDRFSGHQFPNYSSELNVNALLLGDSALYLCASSREGPYEQYFGPGTRLTVT.

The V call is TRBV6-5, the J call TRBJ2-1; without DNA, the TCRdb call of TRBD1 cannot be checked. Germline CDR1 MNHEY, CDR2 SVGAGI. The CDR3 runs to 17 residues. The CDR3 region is CASAERGGGANPHEQFF.

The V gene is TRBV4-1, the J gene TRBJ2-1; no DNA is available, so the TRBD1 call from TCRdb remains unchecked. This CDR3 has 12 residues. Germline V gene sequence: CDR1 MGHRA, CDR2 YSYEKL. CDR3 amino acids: CASSQERGEQFF.

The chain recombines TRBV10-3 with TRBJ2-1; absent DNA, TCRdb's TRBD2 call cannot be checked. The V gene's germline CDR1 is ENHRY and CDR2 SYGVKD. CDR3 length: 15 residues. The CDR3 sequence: CAISELTSGRRRQFF.

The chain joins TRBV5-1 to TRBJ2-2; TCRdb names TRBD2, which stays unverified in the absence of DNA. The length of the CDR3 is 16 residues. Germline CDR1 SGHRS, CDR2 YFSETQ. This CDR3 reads CASSDSSGSMTGELFF.

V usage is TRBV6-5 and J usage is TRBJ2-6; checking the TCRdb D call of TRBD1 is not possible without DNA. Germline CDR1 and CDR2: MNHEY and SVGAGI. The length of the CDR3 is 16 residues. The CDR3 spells CASSFRTFSGANVLTF.

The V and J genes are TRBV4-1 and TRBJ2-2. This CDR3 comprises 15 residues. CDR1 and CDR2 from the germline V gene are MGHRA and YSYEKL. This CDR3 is CASSLFDSNTGELFF.

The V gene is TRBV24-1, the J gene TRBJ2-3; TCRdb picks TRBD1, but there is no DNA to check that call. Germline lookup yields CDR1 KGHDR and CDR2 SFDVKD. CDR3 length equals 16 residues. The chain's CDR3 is CATSDPGPDREDTQYF.

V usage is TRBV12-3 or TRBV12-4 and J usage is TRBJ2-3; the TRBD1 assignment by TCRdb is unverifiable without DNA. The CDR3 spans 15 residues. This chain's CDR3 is CASAGGAGGWDTQYF.

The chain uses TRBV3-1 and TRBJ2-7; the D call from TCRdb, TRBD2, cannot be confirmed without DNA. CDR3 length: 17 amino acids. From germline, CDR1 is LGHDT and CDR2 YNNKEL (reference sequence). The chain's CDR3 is CASSPLGGASSSYEQYF.